This T cell receptor (beta chain) stems from a study of cytomegalovirus exposure and HLA in healthy donors. Separate from the roughly 730-subject first cohort, the roughly 120-subject validation cohort was the one that the donors belonged to. V lost 5 bases to trimming and J lost 10 bases, with 9 bases between them. This CDR3 is 11 amino acids long. From germline, CDR1 is MNHEY and CDR2 SVGAGI. Here immunoSEQ multiplex PCR was the method, and the copy in TCRdb shows in-frame clones only, minus some. The profile shows around 190,000 clones, about 81% of them singletons. Findings and limits, study-wide: A subsequent analysis found that TCR clusters from the first cohort also tended to co-occur in the 110 or so validation repertoires, with around 94% of cluster scores above 0. Researchers counted about 150 TCR beta chains as cytomegalovirus-associated. Some public TCRs appeared in many individuals, while most sequences were rare.

For this clone: What it recognizes is unknown.

This chain links TRBV6-5 with TRBJ2-1; D might be TRBD2 (6 bases). Sequenced: PBMCs. The receptor was isolated from a woman aged 25 to 39 in good health and CMV-seronegative. DNA for the CDR3: TGTGCCAGCAGTAATGGAGGGGAGCAGTTCTTC. This codes for CASSNGGEQFF.